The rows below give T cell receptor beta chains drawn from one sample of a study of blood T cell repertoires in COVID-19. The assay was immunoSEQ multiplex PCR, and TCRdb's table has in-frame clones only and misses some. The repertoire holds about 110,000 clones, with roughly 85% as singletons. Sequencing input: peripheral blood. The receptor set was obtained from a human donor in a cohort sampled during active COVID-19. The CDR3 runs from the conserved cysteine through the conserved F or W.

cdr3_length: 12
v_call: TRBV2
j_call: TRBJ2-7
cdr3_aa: CASSEQGGEQYF

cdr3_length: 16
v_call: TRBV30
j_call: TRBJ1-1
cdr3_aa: CAWSPRWAQGGTEAFF

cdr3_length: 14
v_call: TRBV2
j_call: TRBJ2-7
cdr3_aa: CASRRLASTYEQYF

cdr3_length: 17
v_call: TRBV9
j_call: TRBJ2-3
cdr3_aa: CASSEPSAGGPRDTQYF

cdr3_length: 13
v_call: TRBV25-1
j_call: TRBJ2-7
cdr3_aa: CACSEQGRDEQYF

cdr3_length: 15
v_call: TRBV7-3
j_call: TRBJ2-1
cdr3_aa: CASSPSNGKYNEQFF

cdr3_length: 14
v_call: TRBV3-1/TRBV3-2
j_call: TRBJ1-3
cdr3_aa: CASSPSSSGNTIYF

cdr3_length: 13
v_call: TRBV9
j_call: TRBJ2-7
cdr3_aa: CASRSESSYEQYF

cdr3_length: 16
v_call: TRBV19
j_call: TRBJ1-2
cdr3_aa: CASSIEGAPRGYGYTF

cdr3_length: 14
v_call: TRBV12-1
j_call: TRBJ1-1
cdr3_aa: CASSSYRGNTEAFF

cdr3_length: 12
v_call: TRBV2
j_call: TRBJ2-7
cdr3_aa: CASSEGPYEQYF

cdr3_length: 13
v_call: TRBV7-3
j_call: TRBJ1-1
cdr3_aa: CASSDGFPAEAFF

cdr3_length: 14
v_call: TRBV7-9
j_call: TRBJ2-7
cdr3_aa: CASSEGQGNYEQYF

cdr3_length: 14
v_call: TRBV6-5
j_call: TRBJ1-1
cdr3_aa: CASTSPVGLAEAFF

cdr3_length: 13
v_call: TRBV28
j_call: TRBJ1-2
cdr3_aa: CASSLPPNYGYTF

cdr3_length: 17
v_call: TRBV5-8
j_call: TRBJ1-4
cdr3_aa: CASSFDRGGRKNEKLFF

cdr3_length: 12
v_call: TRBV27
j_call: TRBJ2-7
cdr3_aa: CASGQATYEQYF

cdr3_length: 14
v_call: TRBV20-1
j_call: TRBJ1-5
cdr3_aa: CSASQHNSNQPQHF